Many counts were recorded for the clone carrying this T cell receptor beta chain. Its antigen is still unknown. This sample stems from a study of breast tumors, draining lymph nodes, adjacent tissues. Axillary draining lymph nodes of breast cancer patients supplied the node samples. Study outcomes and limitations: Findings are consistent with lymph node origin and intratumoral expansion of most tumor T cells. Compared with lymph nodes, tumors were less diverse; compared with nontumor tissue, more. Data only fit, rather than demonstrated, lymph node origin of most tumor T cells. Luminal-like breast cancer showed significantly higher tumor–nontumor repertoire similarity than basal-like.

Trimming took 6 bases from V and 4 from J, leaving 12 bases between them. The CDR3 loop spans 14 amino acids. The V gene's germline CDR1 is SNHLY and CDR2 FYNNEI. TCRdb processed the multiplex PCR reads anew with MiXCR; each CDR3 protein has one entry. The sample has fewer than 200,000 distinct CDR3 sequences, about 33% seen once. The genes are TRBV2 and TRBJ1-4; D might be TRBD1 (5 bases). The clonotype was recovered from a female donor with breast cancer. Some clones in this sample may be carry-over from other donors' samples. Sequencing was performed on axillary lymph node tissue. For the CDR3, the DNA is TGTGCCAGCAGAGGACCGGGACGTAATGAAAAACTGTTTTTT. This encodes CASRGPGRNEKLFF.